These 8 T cell receptor delta chains were sequenced from one sample in a study of γδ T cells in repeated Plasmodium falciparum infection. Flow sorting of PBMC yielded separate Vgamma9/Vdelta2+ and Vdelta2-negative gammadelta T cell populations for bulk repertoire analysis. TCRdb fed the multiplex PCR reads to CATT. The data hold some 100,000 delta-chain clones, with over 1.3% observed a single time. Sample: gamma-delta T cells from blood. Source of these receptors: a pool of human donors (malaria-infected and uninfected, not separated).

In its sample, this clone was seen a few times. This likely traces to a read error, being one base from a far larger clone. Additional DNA sequences in this sample encode the identical CDR3. The CDR3 DNA follows: TGTGCTCTTGGGGACTCCCCTCCTAAAGGGGATGGGGGATACGGGAAGGGCTATAAACTCATCTTT. Protein: CALGDSPPKGDGGYGKGYKLIF. The rearrangement links TRDV1 to TRDJ1, with 11 bases identical to TRDD3. No J gene is reported in TCRdb; it was inferred here by comparing the DNA with germline. CDR1 and CDR2 (germline): TSWWSYY, QGS. With 3 bases clipped from V and 6 bases from J, the junction kept 27 bases outside the gene matches. The CDR3 spans 22 residues.

With regard to this clone: The TCRdb protein comes from a much larger clone and disagrees with this DNA's translation at residue 19, likely due to a read error; the protein given here is derived from the DNA. No J gene call was made, and the V gene is TRDV2; TRDD3 is the table's D call and was not checked against the DNA. Germline assignment: CDR1 GEAIGNYY and CDR2 EKD. This CDR3 contains 20 residues. CDR3 DNA sequence: TGTGCCTGTGACCCGGTAGAGACTGGGGGCCCCCTTCTGTACACCGATAAACTCACCTTT. Amino acid sequence: CACDPVETGGPLLYTDKLTF.

This clone was found many times. For this DNA, TCRdb reports the protein of a much larger clone, which diverges at residue 17, most likely from a read error; the protein presented here is translated directly from the DNA. The chain employs TRDV2 and TRDJ3; 8 nucleotides agree with TRDD3. CDR3 length equals 19 residues. The germline CDR1 and CDR2 sequences are GEAIGNYY and EKD. The CDR3 loop reads CACDSSTGGPSWDTRQVFF. CDR3 DNA sequence: TGTGCCTGTGACTCCAGTACTGGGGGGCCCTCCTGGGACACCCGACAGGTGTTTTTC.

Worth noting for this clone: The amino acid sequence in TCRdb belongs to a much larger clone and departs from this DNA's translation at residue 13, likely a sequencing read error; the sequence shown is translated from the DNA. This chain joins TRDV2 and TRDJ3; TRDD3 matches at 10 bases. The CDR3 has 21 residues. The germline gives CDR1 GEAIGNYY, CDR2 EKD. Unmatched junction bases numbered 15, after V lost 2 bases and J lost 3 bases. Here the CDR3 DNA reads TGTGCCTGTGACAAGTTGATGGGGGATACCAAAACGTACTGGGACACCCGACAGATGTTTTTC. Translation: CACDKLMGDTKTYWDTRQMFF.

This clone was seen a few times. This DNA's translation and the protein TCRdb lists, from a much larger clone, do not match at residue 19, likely due to a read error; the protein shown is translated from the DNA. No J gene call was made, and the V gene is TRDV1; TRDD3, the table's D call, was not compared with the DNA. The CDR3 runs to 20 residues. From germline, CDR1 is TSWWSYY and CDR2 QGS. CDR3 in amino acids: CALGVSSLYWGILTTDKLTF. The CDR3 DNA reads as TGTGCTCTTGGGGTATCCTCGCTTTACTGGGGGATACTCACCACCGATAAACTCACCTTT.

V is TRDV1 and J is TRDJ1, with D perhaps TRDD2 or TRDD3 (7 bases each). TCRdb gives no J gene; it was assigned here by matching the DNA to germline. V was pared by 0 bases and J by 0 bases, with 29 bases between. This CDR3 contains 22 residues. Germline CDR1 TSWWSYY, CDR2 QGS. CDR3 sequence: CALGELEENSYTWGVHTDKLIF. Written as DNA, the CDR3 is TGTGCTCTTGGGGAACTGGAGGAAAATTCCTACACCTGGGGGGTTCACACCGATAAACTCATCTTT.

This clone turned up a few times. TCRdb records a much larger clone's protein for this DNA, with a difference at residue 3 that likely arises from a read error; the protein given is the translation of the DNA. The chain links TRDV1 to TRDJ1; 8 bases line up with TRDD3. TCRdb leaves out the J gene; it was filled in here by matching the DNA to germline. Germline assignment: CDR1 TSWWSYY and CDR2 QGS. The CDR3 consists of 22 residues. Trimming cost V 10 bases and J 1 base; bases outside gene matches: 32. CDR3 residues: CAPGVNPPSDDQCGIRTDKLIF. The CDR3 coding sequence is TGTGCTCCTGGTGTAAACCCGCCTTCCGACGACCAATGTGGGATACGCACCGATAAACTCATCTTT.

In regard to this clone: A much bigger clone sits one base away, suggesting this may be a read error. CDR3 loop: CALAERVSIPYTDKLIF. The CDR3 DNA is TGTGCTCTTGCCGAACGAGTGAGTATTCCCTACACCGATAAACTCATCTTT. V is TRDV1 and J is TRDJ1; D unresolved. Trimming stripped 7 bases from V and 0 bases from J, with 21 bases between. CDR3 length equals 17 residues. Germline V lookup: CDR1 TSWWSYY, CDR2 QGS.